Reported below is one TCR beta chain. This CDR3 is 13 amino acids long. The V gene's germline CDR1 is MNHNS and CDR2 SASEGT. Between the trimmed V and J ends, which lost 5 bases and 2 bases, there was a span of 10 bases. A v3.0 immunoSEQ assay was performed at survey level. Data came from immunoSEQ multiplex PCR; TCRdb stores just in-frame clones and leaves some out. Of over 20,000 clones listed, around 83% are singletons. The data derive from a study of long-term antiretroviral therapy in people with HIV. Post-ART PBMC samples numbered at least two per donor, and pre-ART ones at least one. The TCR sequence derives from a man in his fifties with HIV. The sequencing used unsorted PBMCs, collected 0.4 years after starting antiretroviral therapy. The chain employs TRBV6-1 and TRBJ2-7; D unclear. CDR3 in amino acids: CASSRTQAYEQYF. The DNA for the CDR3 is TGTGCCAGCAGTCGGACGCAAGCCTACGAGCAGTACTTC.